This TCR beta chain came from a study of blood T cell repertoires in COVID-19 (dated by TCRdb to between 2020 and 2021). Broadly, across the study: Samples covering the acute and convalescent phases of COVID-19 were provided by collaborators in the United States, Italy and Spain. Samples came from the ongoing ImmuneRACE study (first 160 participants) plus 1,254 subjects from 6 global collaborators. Where available, HLA class I and class II types were obtained from metadata supplied by the sample provider rather than from assay-based typing. The repertoires were released in a freely available public database intended as a resource for research on the immune response to SARS-CoV-2. A de-identified subject ID, COVID-19 status, age in years and sex were almost always included in the sample metadata. Subjects who had been exposed to COVID-19, were actively infected with it, or had recovered from it provided the deeply sampled blood TCRbeta repertoires that made up the dataset. The material from the prospective study consisted of cDNA or gDNA derived from T cells, B-cell-depleted T cells, or PBMCs. Summary of the overall study and its limitations: The quantity of clinical and demographic metadata differed by source and by participant and was supplied without curation.

The immunoSEQ Assay, a bias-controlled multiplex PCR, was used to amplify TCRbeta CDR3 regions from genomic DNA. In the authors' own workflow: The number of nucleated cells in each sample was estimated from the amplification of reference gene primers within the assay. To quantify the absolute abundance of each unique TCRbeta CDR3 rearrangement, sequence reads were collapsed and filtered. For each sample, productive Simpson clonality was calculated as the square root of Simpson's diversity index across productive rearrangements. In its TCRdb copy, this immuneACCESS table keeps in-frame sequences only and misses some clones. Where compared with another copy, unresolved V genes explain less than half of these, and the others have no known cause. The V and J calls and clone size were taken over from that table, and D and trimming were inferred from the DNA. The sample includes about 160,000 clones, with about 85% observed a single time. The top ten clones comprise roughly 7.3% of the sample.

In the prospective study, participants were about 18 to 95 years old, resided in 20 to 30 geographic areas of the United States, and were enrolled through a virtual design. To assign participants to cohorts, the prospective study relied on clinical history that participants themselves reported in a screening survey and a study questionnaire. Recovered participants in ImmuneRACE Cohort 3 were defined as having two consecutive negative NP/OP PCR tests, clearance from a healthcare professional, or resolution of symptoms. In the prospective study, mobile phlebotomists collected whole blood, serum and a nasopharyngeal or oropharyngeal swab from each participant. Participants in the prospective study had the option to provide additional blood draws and questionnaires over a roughly two-month period. Before DNA extraction, prospective study blood samples were shipped either frozen or at room temperature.

The germline V gene encodes CDR1 MDHEN and CDR2 SYDVKM. V is cut back by 6 bases and J by 4 bases, with 5 bases in the junction unmatched. From the cysteine through the phenylalanine, the CDR3 covers 16 amino acids. Only the CDR3 part of the read is kept: 48 bases, read in frame from the first base. As concerns this clone: What this receptor recognizes is not known. The record has no base qualities; no much larger clone is one base away.

Recombination joined TRBV28 with TRBJ2-2; 13 nucleotides in the junction match TRBD2. This receptor was taken from a woman aged 50 to 65 who had recovered from COVID-19. Sequencing used PBMCs or T cells enriched from blood (not recorded which). The CDR3 here reads CASRLAGGFSTGELFF. The nucleotide sequence is TGTGCCAGCAGACTAGCGGGAGGGTTTAGCACCGGGGAGCTGTTTTTT. Where the CDR3 stops, the reference TRBV28 and TRBJ2-2 genes take over; the full variable domain is DVKVTQSSRYLVKRTGEKVFLECVQDMDHENMFWYRQDPGLGLRLIYFSYDVKMKEKGDIPEGYSVSREKKERFSLILESASTNQTSMYLCASRLAGGFSTGELFFGEGSRLTVL.